Below, 32 T cell receptor beta chains from the same sample are listed, as sequenced in a study of cytomegalovirus exposure and HLA in healthy donors. Use of 60 Vbeta and 13 Jbeta primers characterized the PCR. Sequencing used immunoSEQ multiplex PCR; TCRdb keeps in-frame clones, though not all of them. The table has about 300,000 clones, about nine tenths seen once; the top ten hold roughly 4%. The sequencing input was PBMCs. The receptors were gathered from a man aged 35 to 55 in good health and CMV-seropositive.

The chain recombines TRBV6-6 with TRBJ2-7; a weak D match, TRBD1 (5 bases). Germline CDR1 MNHNY, CDR2 SVGAGI (reference sequence). The V end was cut by 0 bases, the J end by 1 base, with 10 bases between. This CDR3 is built from 15 residues. CDR3 loop: CASSYSQGQSYEQYF. The CDR3 DNA reads TGTGCCAGCAGTTACTCGCAGGGCCAATCCTACGAGCAGTACTTC.

The chain links TRBV27 to TRBJ2-7; D gene unclear. The V gene's germline CDR1 is MNHEY and CDR2 SMNVEV (reference sequence). V lost 4 bases to trimming and J lost 5 bases, with 9 bases between them. This CDR3 is 12 amino acids long. The CDR3 loop reads CASSSLHNEQYF. CDR3 DNA sequence: TGTGCCAGCAGTTCACTGCATAACGAGCAGTACTTC.

This clone turned up a few times. This chain links TRBV6-5 with TRBJ2-7, with 7 positions matching TRBD1. The CDR3 is made up of 14 amino acids. With V trimmed by 5 bases and J by 0 bases, 4 bases remained unmatched. CDR1 and CDR2 from the germline V gene are MNHEY and SVGAGI. The CDR3, as DNA: TGTGCCAGCAGTCGCCGGGACAGCTCCTACGAGCAGTACTTC. Its protein is CASSRRDSSYEQYF.

As DNA, the CDR3 is TGTGCCAGCAGCTTAGGGACAGGGGGCTGGGGAAACATTCAGTACTTC. Protein: CASSLGTGGWGNIQYF. The chain joins TRBV7-2 to TRBJ2-4; 11 nucleotides line up with TRBD1. CDR1 and CDR2 from the germline V gene are SGHTA and FQGNSA. This CDR3 contains 16 residues. The junction had 5 bases not matched to a gene; V was cut back by 1 base and J by 6 bases.

V and J are TRBV6-4 and TRBJ2-3; 12 bases agree with TRBD2. The CDR3 is made up of 17 amino acids. J was trimmed by 4 bases and V by 5 bases; bases with no gene match: 10. The germline gives CDR1 MRHNA, CDR2 SNTAGT. The CDR3 DNA is TGTGCCAGCAGTCTCTCTCCTAGCGGGAGGGGTTCAGATACGCAGTATTTT. This codes for CASSLSPSGRGSDTQYF.

The chain recombines TRBV2 with TRBJ1-2; 8 bases are shared with TRBD1. In germline, CDR1 is SNHLY, CDR2 FYNNEI. CDR3 length: 14 residues. V gave up 3 bases and J gave up 3 bases; unmatched junction bases: 3. The CDR3 here is CASSDGRGHYGYTF. DNA for the CDR3: TGTGCCAGCAGTGACGGCAGGGGGCACTATGGCTACACCTTC. The variable domain in full, with the rest retrieved from reference TRBV2 and TRBJ1-2, is EPEVTQTPSHQVTQMGQEVILRCVPISNHLYFYWYRQILGQKVEFLVSFYNNEISEKSEIFDDQFSVERPDGSNFTLKIRSTKLEDSAMYFCASSDGRGHYGYTFGSGTRLTVV.

CDR3 DNA sequence: TGTGCCAGCAGTCCGGCCGCGGACGAGCAGTACTTC. The encoded protein is CASSPAADEQYF. This rearrangement joins TRBV14 to TRBJ2-7, with D unclear. The CDR3 covers 12 residues. V was trimmed by 6 bases and J by 5 bases, leaving 11 bases between them. The germline V gene has CDR1 SGHDN and CDR2 FVKESK.

CDR3 in DNA: TGTGCCAGCAGTTTAAGCGCATCGCGGCCCCAGCATTTT. This gives the protein CASSLSASRPQHF. The chain has TRBV28 and TRBJ1-5, with D unresolved. The V gene lost 2 bases and the J gene lost 9 bases, with 11 bases spanning the gap. The CDR3 runs 13 residues. CDR1 is MDHEN, CDR2 SYDVKM, per germline.

This clone was found once. The chain is built from TRBV19 and TRBJ2-1, with D possibly being TRBD1 (6 bases). CDR1 and CDR2 from the germline V gene are LNHDA and SQIVND (reference sequence). V lost 7 bases to trimming and J lost 4 bases, with 14 bases between them. This CDR3 has 14 residues. DNA for the CDR3: TGTGCCAGTAATCAGGGGTCCCTATACAATGAGCAGTTCTTC. It yields the protein CASNQGSLYNEQFF.

The table lists this clone with a count of one. The V and J genes are TRBV6-5 and TRBJ2-7, with D possibly TRBD2 on 5 matching bases. This CDR3 is built from 16 residues. Germline CDR1 reads MNHEY; CDR2 reads SVGAGI. V was trimmed by 4 bases and J by 2 bases, leaving 18 bases between them. CDR3 coding DNA: TGTGCCAGCAGTTCCAAAGGTCTAGCCAGACCCTACGAGCAGTACTTC. This sequence encodes CASSSKGLARPYEQYF.

The genes are TRBV28 and TRBJ1-5, with a possible D match to TRBD1 (6 bases). This CDR3 has 16 residues. With 4 bases removed from V and 1 base from J, the gap between germline ends came to 14 bases. Germline CDR1 reads MDHEN; CDR2 reads SYDVKM. In DNA form, the CDR3 reads TGTGCCAGCAGTTCGACACAGGGCGTGAGCAATCAGCCCCAGCATTTT. Translating gives CASSSTQGVSNQPQHF.

J is TRBJ2-5 and V is TRBV30; TRBD1 might be the D (6 bases). The CDR3 totals 14 residues. Trimming removed 2 bases from V and 1 base from J, with 11 bases in between. The germline gives CDR1 GTSNPN, CDR2 SVGIG (reference sequence). The CDR3: CAWSPQGSQETQYF. The CDR3 nucleotides read TGTGCCTGGAGTCCCCAGGGGTCCCAAGAGACCCAGTACTTC. The full variable domain, completed using reference TRBV30 and TRBJ2-5, is SQTIHQWPATLVQPVGSPLSLECTVEGTSNPNLYWYRQAAGRGLQLLFYSVGIGQISSEVPQNLSASRPQDRQFILSSKKLLLSDSGFYLCAWSPQGSQETQYFGPGTRLLVL.

The rearrangement joins TRBV30 to TRBJ2-1, with 12 bases identical to TRBD2. Germline loops: CDR1 GTSNPN, CDR2 SVGIG (reference sequence). The CDR3 length is 15 residues. With V trimmed by 5 bases and J by 15 bases, 17 bases remained unmatched. The CDR3 bases are TGTGCCTGGCATCCCCGGCTAGCGGGAGGGCCTCGGGGGTTCTTC. Translated, it gives CAWHPRLAGGPRGFF. Full variable domain (missing parts from reference TRBV30 and TRBJ2-1): SQTIHQWPATLVQPVGSPLSLECTVEGTSNPNLYWYRQAAGRGLQLLFYSVGIGQISSEVPQNLSASRPQDRQFILSSKKLLLSDSGFYLCAWHPRLAGGPRGFFGPGTRLTVL.

The V call is TRBV19, the J call TRBJ2-1; 8 nucleotides align to TRBD2. The V gene's germline CDR1 is LNHDA and CDR2 SQIVND (reference sequence). There are 15 residues in the CDR3. V dropped 0 bases and J dropped 4; count of bases not matched to a gene: 2. The CDR3 bases are TGTGCCAGTAGTATAGAGAGCGGGAGTTACAATGAGCAGTTCTTC. The encoded protein is CASSIESGSYNEQFF.

This clone was seen just once. The chain carries TRBV5-1 and TRBJ2-1, with TRBD2 matching over 13 bases. V trimming: 3 bases; J trimming: 10 bases; junction bases outside the gene matches: 7. The CDR3 covers 15 residues. Germline lookup yields CDR1 SGHRS and CDR2 YFSETQ. The CDR3 region has the DNA TGCGCCAGCAGCTCAGGGACTAGCGGGATTCAGGAGCAGTTCTTC. Its translation is CASSSGTSGIQEQFF. The variable domain in full, with the rest retrieved from reference TRBV5-1 and TRBJ2-1, is KAGVTQTPRYLIKTRGQQVTLSCSPISGHRSVSWYQQTPGQGLQFLFEYFSETQRNKGNFPGRFSGRQFSNSRSEMNVSTLELGDSALYLCASSSGTSGIQEQFFGPGTRLTVL.

This chain joins TRBV6-1 and TRBJ1-1, with D perhaps matching TRBD1 (5 bases). CDR3 length: 13 amino acids. The V gene lost 10 bases and the J gene lost 5 bases, with 17 bases spanning the gap. Per the germline V gene, CDR1 is MNHNS and CDR2 is SASEGT. CDR3 sequence reads: CATPRGASTEAFF. The CDR3 bases are TGTGCCACGCCTCGTGGGGCTTCGACTGAAGCTTTCTTT.

The chain couples TRBV6-1 to TRBJ1-5; D possibly corresponds to TRBD1 (6 bases). Germline lookup yields CDR1 MNHNS and CDR2 SASEGT. V lost 3 bases and J lost 4, with 7 bases in between. The CDR3 is 13 residues long. The CDR3 loop is CASSDTGNQPQHF. DNA of the CDR3: TGTGCCAGCAGTGATACAGGGAATCAGCCCCAGCATTTT.

In its sample, this clone was seen a few times. The V and J genes are TRBV28 and TRBJ1-4; 9 bases are shared with TRBD1. This CDR3 comprises 14 residues. Germline CDR1 is MDHEN and CDR2 is SYDVKM. V dropped 3 bases and J dropped 7; count of bases not matched to a gene: 3. The chain's CDR3 is CASSFRTGAEKLFF. The CDR3, as DNA: TGTGCCAGCAGTTTTCGGACAGGGGCTGAAAAACTGTTTTTT.

This sequence joins TRBV11-2 and TRBJ2-1; 9 nucleotides agree with TRBD2. Germline V CDR1 and CDR2: SGHAT, FQNNGV. V was clipped by 5 bases and J by 4 bases; unmatched bases: 12. The CDR3 has 17 amino acids. CDR3 DNA: TGTGCCAGCAGCCCCGCAGGCGTAGCGGGAGAATACAATGAGCAGTTCTTC. Protein product: CASSPAGVAGEYNEQFF.

CDR3 loop: CASSIDGRRTGGNTEAFF. CDR3 in DNA: TGTGCCAGTAGTATAGATGGTAGAAGGACAGGGGGCAACACTGAAGCTTTCTTT. The J gene is TRBJ1-1, the V gene TRBV19, with 11 bases identical to TRBD1. CDR1 and CDR2 (germline): LNHDA, SQIVND (reference sequence). The trim removed 0 bases at V and 2 bases at J, leaving 8 bases unmatched. This CDR3 contains 18 residues.

The chain employs TRBV14 and TRBJ1-1, with a weak D call TRBD1 (5 bases). Per the germline V gene, CDR1 is SGHDN and CDR2 is FVKESK. The V gene lost 4 bases and the J gene lost 4 bases, with 13 bases spanning the gap. CDR3 length: 14 amino acids. CDR3 region: CASSPFRVGTEAFF. CDR3 sequence (DNA): TGTGCCAGCAGCCCGTTCAGGGTTGGCACTGAAGCTTTCTTT.

The rearrangement links TRBV11-2 to TRBJ2-5; the match to TRBD1 covers 9 bases. The CDR3 extends over 14 amino acids. Per germline, CDR1 SGHAT and CDR2 FQNNGV. Germline trimming cut 10 bases from V and 5 bases from J; bases unmatched to any gene: 11. The CDR3 DNA reads TGTGCCACACGACGGACAGGGGACTTTGAGACCCAGTACTTC. Residues: CATRRTGDFETQYF.

V is TRBV6-6 and J is TRBJ2-1; 14 positions agree with TRBD2. There are 16 residues in the CDR3. V dropped 5 bases and J dropped 12; count of bases not matched to a gene: 12. The germline gives CDR1 MNHNY, CDR2 SVGAGI (reference sequence). CDR3 amino acids: CASSPEGTSGSIRQFF. The CDR3 DNA reads as TGTGCCAGCAGTCCCGAAGGGACTAGCGGGAGTATCAGGCAGTTCTTC.

The chain is built from TRBV7-6 and TRBJ2-7; TRBD1 agrees at 9 bases. With 3 bases clipped from V and 3 bases from J, the junction kept 6 bases outside the gene matches. There are 15 residues in the CDR3. Per the germline V gene, CDR1 is SGHVS and CDR2 is FNYEAQ. Here the CDR3 DNA reads TGTGCCAGCAGCTTGGACAGGGGAACCTACTACGAGCAGTACTTC. Protein product: CASSLDRGTYYEQYF.

The chain carries TRBV29-1 and TRBJ2-7; unclear D gene. CDR1 is SQVTM and CDR2 is ANQGSEA in the germline V gene. V was trimmed by 3 bases and J by 1 base, leaving 4 bases between them. The CDR3 is 11 residues long. The CDR3 region is CSVDGSYEQYF. CDR3 bases: TGCAGCGTTGACGGGTCCTACGAGCAGTACTTC.

This chain uses TRBV5-5 with TRBJ1-5; D not resolved. In germline, CDR1 is SGHKS, CDR2 YYEKEE (reference sequence). V was clipped by 2 bases and J by 6 bases, with 15 bases between them. This CDR3 contains 15 residues. CDR3 DNA: TGTGCCAGCAGCTTTAGACACCCAGAGGGTCAGCCCCAGCATTTT. This codes for CASSFRHPEGQPQHF.

The chain carries TRBV11-2 and TRBJ1-4; D is uncertain. The CDR3 loop spans 11 amino acids. Trimming stripped 1 base from V and 8 bases from J, with 2 bases between. The germline CDR1 and CDR2 sequences are SGHAT and FQNNGV. Here the CDR3 reads CASSLAEKLFF. The DNA for the CDR3 is TGTGCCAGCAGCTTAGCGGAAAAACTGTTTTTT.

The V and J genes are TRBV19 and TRBJ2-1, with 10 bases aligning to TRBD2. This CDR3 contains 15 residues. CDR1 and CDR2 (germline): LNHDA, SQIVND (reference sequence). The trim removed 5 bases at V and 7 bases at J, leaving 8 bases unmatched. The CDR3 DNA sequence: TGTGCCAGTAGTCTCACTAGCGGGGTACCGAATGAGCAGTTCTTC. It translates to CASSLTSGVPNEQFF. Variable domain in full (rest from reference TRBV19 and TRBJ2-1): DGGITQSPKYLFRKEGQNVTLSCEQNLNHDAMYWYRQDPGQGLRLIYYSQIVNDFQKGDIAEGYSVSREKKESFPLTVTSAQKNPTAFYLCASSLTSGVPNEQFFGPGTRLTVL.

The chain is built from TRBV4-1 and TRBJ2-1; D call uncertain. The V end was cut by 6 bases, the J end by 0 bases, with 12 bases between. CDR1 and CDR2 from the germline V gene are MGHRA and YSYEKL. The CDR3 is 15 amino acids. The CDR3 loop reads CASRQYSSSYNEQFF. The DNA of the CDR3 is TGCGCCAGCAGGCAATACAGCAGCTCCTACAATGAGCAGTTCTTC.

The rearrangement uses TRBV2 and TRBJ2-1, with 11 positions matching TRBD2. V dropped 0 bases and J dropped 9; count of bases not matched to a gene: 10. This CDR3 is 17 amino acids long. The germline gives CDR1 SNHLY, CDR2 FYNNEI. The CDR3 spells CASSEALVLAGVAEQFF. The CDR3 nucleotides are TGTGCCAGCAGTGAAGCGCTGGTACTAGCGGGAGTGGCTGAGCAGTTCTTC.

In this sample, this clone turned up once. The chain couples TRBV4-1 to TRBJ2-2, with 14 nucleotides matching TRBD2. From germline, CDR1 is MGHRA and CDR2 YSYEKL. Germline trimming cut 3 bases from V and 3 bases from J; bases unmatched to any gene: 6. CDR3 size: 18 residues. The CDR3 here is CASSHRLAGGPDTGELFF. The CDR3 bases are TGCGCCAGCAGCCACCGACTAGCGGGAGGGCCCGACACCGGGGAGCTGTTTTTT.

The chain carries TRBV30 and TRBJ1-5; TRBD1 matches at 7 bases. V gave up 0 bases and J gave up 2 bases; unmatched junction bases: 10. Germline values: CDR1 GTSNPN, CDR2 SVGIG (reference sequence). The CDR3 contains 17 residues. The CDR3 here is CAWSVPLQGFGNQPQHF. In nucleotides, the CDR3 is TGTGCCTGGAGTGTCCCTTTACAGGGGTTCGGCAATCAGCCCCAGCATTTT.